This TCR beta chain was identified in a study of T cell responses to AZD1222 COVID-19 vaccine. Only in-frame clones appear in the TCRdb table, and some are missing; sequencing was by immunoSEQ multiplex PCR. The data hold around 100,000 clones, with around 87% observed a single time. CDR3 length: 15 residues. Trimming took off 3 bases at V and 1 base at J, with 10 bases between the two ends. CDR1 and CDR2 from the germline V gene are SGDLS and YYNGEE. Study findings and constraints: Recipients of AZD1222 seropositive at baseline numbered only five or six.

Notes on this clone: Its antigen is currently unknown.

The chain carries TRBV9 and TRBJ2-2, with D tentatively TRBD1 (5 bases). The sequences come from peripheral blood, collected 28 days after the second AZD1222 dose. The TCR comes from an adult who received the AZD1222 COVID-19 vaccine. The CDR3 bases are TGTGCCAGCAGCGCCCGGACACAGAACACCGGGGAGCTGTTTTTT. It specifies CASSARTQNTGELFF.